This TCR beta chain was recorded in a study of human T cells and chemical hapten exposure. The CDR3 length is 14 residues. Trimming took off 3 bases at V and 2 bases at J, with 11 bases between the two ends. In germline, CDR1 is SNHLY, CDR2 FYNNEI. This clonotype has a count of ten or more. MiXCR was run by TCRdb on the RACE reads, yielding one entry per CDR3 protein. This repertoire shows under 50,000 distinct CDR3 sequences, around 9.5% found once; its top ten account for 26%. Time point denoted: patch test 3, about 24 weeks after DPC sensitization. Treatment specified: therapeutic diphenylcyclopropenone sensitization with weekly scalp DPC. The total RNA was obtained from whole blood that was not fractionated.

The clonotype was recovered from a man in his fifties with alopecia areata. Some clones in this sample may be carry-over from other donors' samples. The input for sequencing was whole blood, taken in connection with sensitization to the hapten diphenylcyclopropenone (DPC). V gene TRBV2 combines with J gene TRBJ2-7; D remains unclear. The CDR3 DNA follows: TGTGCCAGCAGTGAGGCTAACCATGCCTACGAGCAGTACTTC. The encoded protein is CASSEANHAYEQYF.